This T cell receptor (beta chain) is from a study of identical twins. This clonotype came up a few times. TCRdb reprocessed the 5' RACE reads with MiXCR, giving one entry per CDR3 protein. Among 450,000 to 650,000 distinct CDR3 sequences listed, approximately 10% were seen once. Trimming stripped 5 bases from V and 1 base from J, with 13 bases between. Germline lookup yields CDR1 SGHRS and CDR2 YFSETQ. This CDR3 spans 14 amino acids. These data were also filed under a second study, of yellow fever vaccine responses in identical twins.

Sequences were obtained from PBMCs. This TCR came from a woman aged 18-35 years in good health. V is TRBV5-1 and J is TRBJ2-7, with D possibly being TRBD2 (6 bases). The CDR3 DNA sequence: TGCGCCAGCAGGAACACAGGAGGGTCCTACGAGCAGTACTTC. Residues: CASRNTGGSYEQYF.